The sequence of this T cell receptor beta chain was determined in a study of blood T cell repertoires in COVID-19. This clone was recorded once. The CDR3 has 15 residues. With V trimmed by 5 bases and J by 2 bases, 5 bases remained unmatched. Per germline, CDR1 LNHDA and CDR2 SQIVND (reference sequence). Profiling relied on immunoSEQ multiplex PCR, and the TCRdb table lists in-frame clones only, not all of them. The sample lists around 470,000 clones; 85% to 90% were seen once. The J gene is TRBJ2-1, the V gene TRBV19; 8 bases align to TRBD1. The clonotype originates from a man aged 18-30 years with COVID-19, enrolled during active disease. The sample comprised peripheral blood. The CDR3 DNA sequence: TGTGCCAGTAGTGTCCAGGGGGCGGCCTACAATGAGCAGTTCTTC. Protein product: CASSVQGAAYNEQFF.